This T cell receptor (beta chain) was identified during a study of T cells in Graves' hyperthyroidism and ophthalmopathy. This CDR3 region has 17 residues. J gave up 4 bases and V 2 bases, and 10 bases lay outside the gene matches. Per germline, CDR1 SGHRS and CDR2 YFSETQ. The CDR3 regions of TCR beta were amplified from RNA transcripts. TCR CDR3 underwent first-round RT-PCR with the HTBI primer set. TCRdb fed the multiplex PCR reads into MiXCR, producing one record per CDR3 protein. Of approximately 490,000 distinct CDR3 sequences listed, approximately 22% are singletons. The source material was blood. This clonotype was obtained from a woman in her seventies with Graves' ophthalmopathy. The rearrangement uses TRBV5-1 and TRBJ2-3; 10 bases map to TRBD2. The CDR3 loop is CASSLPKREGRSDTQYF. In DNA, the CDR3 is TGCGCCAGCAGCTTACCCAAGCGGGAGGGCCGGTCAGATACGCAGTATTTT.